These T cell receptor beta chains were read from a single sample in a study of OX40 agonist ivuxolimab in advanced cancers. Sequenced by immunoSEQ multiplex PCR; TCRdb stores in-frame clones only, minus some. The sample gives approximately 60,000 clones, about four fifths of which show up once; approximately 2.2% is in the top ten. The sample in question was CD4+ or CD8+ T cells sorted from blood, obtained in a trial of the OX40 agonist ivuxolimab. All receptors come from an adult with an advanced solid tumor such as melanoma, head and neck, liver or kidney cancer. Each CDR3 is given with its conserved first and last residue. The D gene is left open where the match is weak. Clone size, where shown, is once, few, many, or a class for clones that have expanded.

v_gene	d_gene	j_gene	abundance	CDR3aa	CDR3nt
TRBV6-6	.	TRBJ2-1	.	CASSRTASVDNEQFF	TGTGCCAGCTCTCGAACAGCCAGCGTCGACAATGAGCAGTTCTTC
TRBV6-1	.	TRBJ1-5	.	CASSRGGSSNQPQHF	TGTGCCAGCTCCCGAGGGGGGTCTTCTAATCAGCCCCAGCATTTT
TRBV9	.	TRBJ1-3	.	CASSVSVPAGSDTIYF	TGTGCCAGCAGCGTATCCGTTCCGGCGGGGTCAGACACCATATATTTT
TRBV19	.	TRBJ2-5	.	CASSIYSDFQETQYF	TGTGCCAGTAGTATTTATTCGGATTTCCAAGAGACCCAGTACTTC
TRBV7-3	.	TRBJ2-2	.	CASSLINTGELFF	TGTGCCAGCAGCTTAATAAACACCGGGGAGCTGTTTTTT
TRBV29-1	TRBD2	TRBJ2-3	.	CSGRTSGSPTDTQYF	TGCAGCGGGAGGACTAGCGGGAGTCCAACAGATACGCAGTATTTT
TRBV6-5	.	TRBJ1-1	.	CASRGVNTEAFF	TGTGCCAGCAGAGGGGTGAACACTGAAGCTTTCTTT
TRBV27	TRBD1	TRBJ2-7	.	CASSPGTGASSYEQYF	TGTGCCAGCAGTCCCGGGACAGGGGCGAGCTCCTACGAGCAGTACTTC
TRBV7-8	TRBD1	TRBJ2-5	.	CASSKTGVGETQYF	TGTGCCAGCAGCAAAACAGGGGTAGGAGAGACCCAGTACTTC
TRBV5-5	.	TRBJ2-6	.	CASSLEGAPGANVLTF	TGTGCCAGCAGCTTGGAGGGTGCCCCTGGGGCCAACGTCCTGACTTTC
TRBV7-9	.	TRBJ1-4	.	CASSLLGPTNEKLFF	TGTGCCAGCAGCTTGTTAGGGCCAACTAATGAAAAACTGTTTTTT
TRBV7-9	.	TRBJ2-2	once	CASSLARAGELFF	TGTGCCAGCAGCTTAGCCCGGGCCGGGGAGCTGTTTTTT
TRBV27	TRBD1	TRBJ1-6	.	CASRPNRDSYNSPLHF	TGTGCCAGCAGACCCAACCGGGACAGCTATAATTCACCCCTCCACTTT